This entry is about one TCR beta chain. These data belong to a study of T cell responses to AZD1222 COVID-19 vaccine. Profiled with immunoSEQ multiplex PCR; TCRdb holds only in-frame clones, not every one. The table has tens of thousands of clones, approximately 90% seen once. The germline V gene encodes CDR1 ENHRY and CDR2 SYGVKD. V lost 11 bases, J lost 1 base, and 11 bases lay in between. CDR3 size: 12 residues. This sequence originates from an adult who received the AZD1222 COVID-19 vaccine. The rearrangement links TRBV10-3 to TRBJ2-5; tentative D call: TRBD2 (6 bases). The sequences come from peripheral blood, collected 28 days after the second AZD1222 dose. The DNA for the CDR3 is TGTGCCGCCCGGGGGAGCCAAGAGACCCAGTACTTC. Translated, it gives CAARGSQETQYF.